This TCR beta chain comes out of a study of blood T cells in healthy people across ages. Study observations and caveats: Nothing was known about donor CMV status, and this possibly confounded expanded clonotype changes. Long-lived donors exceeded aged donors in naive CD4+ cells and diversity.

In the case of this clonotype: The antigen is undetermined.

Primers used in a second PCR of about 7 to 11 cycles were a sample-barcoded 5' primer and a J-beta primer mix. TCRdb processed the 5' RACE reads anew with MiXCR; each CDR3 protein has one entry. The sample contains under 2,000,000 distinct CDR3 sequences, roughly 52% of which appear only once. This receptor was obtained from a woman between 40 and 50 years old in good health. Sequencing used blood.

This CDR3 is CASSSGGGGLNTEAFF. In DNA, the CDR3 is TGCGCCAGCAGCTCCGGTGGGGGGGGTCTGAACACTGAAGCTTTCTTT. V usage is TRBV5-1 and J usage is TRBJ1-1; TRBD1 is a possible D gene (5 bases). Germline V gives CDR1 SGHRS, CDR2 YFSETQ. Trimming shortened V by 3 bases and J by 0 bases, and 15 bases separated the two germline ends. This CDR3 is 16 amino acids long.